This entry lists 31 T cell receptor beta chains sequenced from one sample in a study of blood T cells in healthy people across ages. Combining a sample-barcoded 5' primer with a J-beta primer mix, a second PCR ran for 7 to 11 cycles. TCRdb reprocessed the 5' RACE reads via MiXCR and lists one record per CDR3 protein. Here the sample spans 1.5 million to 2 million distinct CDR3 sequences, about 50% being singletons. The sequencing input was blood. The receptors stem from a woman aged 40 to 49 in good health.

V and J are TRBV6-6 and TRBJ2-6, with D uncertain. V dropped 6 bases and J dropped 0 bases, with 12 bases sitting between them. Looked up from germline, CDR1 is MNHNY and CDR2 is SVGAGI (reference sequence). The CDR3 extends over 16 amino acids. CDR3 protein: CASSPPFGSGANVLTF. CDR3 coding DNA: TGTGCCAGCAGCCCCCCGTTCGGCTCTGGGGCCAACGTCCTGACTTTC.

The V call is TRBV2, the J call TRBJ2-1, with 8 nucleotides matching TRBD2. The V and J ends lost 10 bases and 7 bases, in that order; junction bases with no gene match: 12. This CDR3 spans 14 amino acids. Germline CDR1 reads SNHLY; CDR2 reads FYNNEI. CDR3 coding DNA: TGTGCCACCCTCAATCGGACTAGCCCTAATGAGCAGTTCTTC. It translates to CATLNRTSPNEQFF.

The chain links TRBV14 to TRBJ2-3; D remains unclear. Germline CDR1 SGHDN, CDR2 FVKESK. This CDR3 is built from 15 residues. The V end was cut by 1 base, the J end by 1 base, with 9 bases between. CDR3 protein: CASSQVGWGTDTQYF. The CDR3, as DNA: TGTGCCAGCAGCCAAGTAGGATGGGGCACAGATACGCAGTATTTT.

Comments on this clonotype: This may be a read error, as it is one base from a much larger clone. The gene calls are TRBV29-1 and TRBJ2-7, with D hard to call. The CDR3 is made up of 12 amino acids. Germline lookup yields CDR1 SQVTM and CDR2 ANQGSEA. Trimming removed 2 bases from V and 7 bases from J, with 12 bases in between. In DNA form, the CDR3 reads TGCAGCGTTGAAAGGAGAGACAATGAGCAGTACTTC. It translates to CSVERRDNEQYF.

V gene TRBV7-3 combines with J gene TRBJ2-1; 7 positions agree with TRBD2. Losses at the gene ends were 4 bases for V and 2 bases for J; bases not matched to a gene: 5. This CDR3 spans 15 amino acids. Per the germline V gene, CDR1 is SGHTA and CDR2 is FQGTGA. The CDR3: CASSSGGRAYNEQFF. CDR3 DNA: TGTGCCAGCAGCTCCGGCGGGAGAGCCTACAATGAGCAGTTCTTC.

The V and J genes are TRBV21-1 and TRBJ1-2; the table's D call, TRBD1, was not checked against the DNA. TRBV21-1 is designated a pseudogene. The CDR3 totals 16 residues. The CDR3 loop reads CASSKEGAGRMDGYTF. The CDR3 nucleotides read TGTGCCAGCAGCAAAGAGGGCGCAGGGAGGATGGATGGCTACACCTTC.

This clonotype was found a few times. The chain is built from TRBV25-1 and TRBJ2-3; possible D gene TRBD1, 5 bases. The V end lost 7 bases, the J end lost 10 bases, and 18 bases lay between the germline ends. The CDR3 length is 13 residues. Germline CDR1 and CDR2: MGHDK and SYGVNS. The CDR3 spells CASTPQTDTAQYF. CDR3 coding DNA: TGTGCCAGCACTCCACAGACAGATACAGCGCAGTATTTT.

The V and J genes are TRBV15 and TRBJ2-5; perhaps TRBD2 as D (5 bases). V shed 3 bases and J shed 1 base, with 12 bases lying between them. Germline V gene sequence: CDR1 LNHNV, CDR2 YYDKDF (reference sequence). The CDR3 loop spans 15 amino acids. Here the CDR3 reads CATSRSRGTQETQYF. The CDR3 region has the DNA TGTGCCACCAGCAGGAGTCGGGGTACCCAAGAGACCCAGTACTTC.

The J gene is TRBJ1-5, the V gene TRBV28; TRBD1 is a possible D gene (5 bases). The CDR3 sequence is 15 residues long. The germline CDR1 and CDR2 sequences are MDHEN and SYDVKM. The ends were cut back, 6 bases at V and 9 bases at J, with 21 bases in the middle. The CDR3 reads CASRSPTGDGTPQHF. CDR3 nucleotides: TGTGCCAGCAGGTCCCCCACGGGGGATGGGACGCCCCAGCATTTT.

V gene TRBV2 combines with J gene TRBJ1-6, with D hard to call. Trimming removed 10 bases from V and 13 bases from J, with 8 bases in between. Germline CDR1 is SNHLY and CDR2 is FYNNEI. The CDR3 extends over 9 amino acids. The DNA for the CDR3 is TGTGCCACTGGGTACCCCCTCCACTTT. Protein product: CATGYPLHF.

This CDR3 reads CASSWLGQGGETQYF. The CDR3 DNA follows: TGTGCCAGCAGTTGGCTGGGACAAGGTGGGGAGACCCAGTACTTC. The chain links TRBV6-2 or TRBV6-3 to TRBJ2-5, with TRBD1 as a possible D gene (6 bases). Germline assignment: CDR1 MNHEY and CDR2 SVGEGT. The CDR3 is 15 amino acids. V was pared by 4 bases and J by 5 bases, with 17 bases between.

The rearrangement joins TRBV7-2 to TRBJ2-4, with D maybe TRBD2 (6 bases). This CDR3 is 17 amino acids long. V lost 0 bases to trimming and J lost 1 base, with 13 bases between them. CDR1 SGHTA and CDR2 FQGNSA come from the germline V gene. The CDR3 DNA reads as TGTGCCAGCAGCTTAGCTCCCGTGGGGGGTGCCAAAAACATTCAGTACTTC. Translating it yields CASSLAPVGGAKNIQYF.

V usage is TRBV5-6 and J usage is TRBJ1-2; D is perhaps TRBD1 (6 bases). CDR1 is SGHDT, CDR2 YYEEEE, per germline. V shed 4 bases and J shed 4 bases, with 14 bases lying between them. This CDR3 is built from 14 residues. The CDR3 sequence is CASSVGTSPYGYTF. The CDR3 region has the DNA TGTGCCAGCAGCGTCGGGACATCGCCCTATGGCTACACCTTC.

V gene TRBV3-1 combines with J gene TRBJ2-5, with D possibly matching TRBD2 (5 bases). Germline CDR1 and CDR2: LGHDT and YNNKEL (reference sequence). The CDR3 is made up of 14 amino acids. The germline V and J ends were trimmed by 0 bases and 5 bases, with 10 bases remaining between them. In nucleotides, the CDR3 is TGTGCCAGCAGCCAAGACAGGTGGAGGGAGACCCAGTACTTC. Translation: CASSQDRWRETQYF.

V gene TRBV12-3 or TRBV12-4 combines with J gene TRBJ2-4, with TRBD2 matching over 11 bases. The CDR3 has 16 residues. The junction had 16 bases not matched to a gene; V was cut back by 5 bases and J by 13 bases. The CDR3 DNA reads as TGTGCCAGCAGTCCTCGGACTAGCGGGCGACGGGTTGAGCAGTACTTC. It translates to CASSPRTSGRRVEQYF.

The chain recombines TRBV20-1 with TRBJ1-1; TRBD1 aligns across 7 bases. V lost 6 bases to trimming and J lost 5 bases; unmatched junction nucleotides: 12. The CDR3 spans 14 residues. CDR1 and CDR2 (germline): DFQATT, SNEGSKA (reference sequence). The CDR3 region is CSATTGDLITEAFF. DNA of the CDR3: TGCAGTGCGACAACAGGGGACCTGATTACTGAAGCTTTCTTT.

This clonotype was found a few times. The chain is built from TRBV4-3 and TRBJ2-3; no clear D gene. Germline values: CDR1 LGHNA, CDR2 YSLEER. V lost 1 base to trimming and J lost 2 bases, with 13 bases between them. The CDR3 is made up of 16 amino acids. The CDR3 loop is CASSQGWPTHTDTQYF. In nucleotides, the CDR3 is TGCGCCAGCAGCCAAGGCTGGCCGACTCACACAGATACGCAGTATTTT.

This clonotype was seen only a few times. V gene TRBV27 combines with J gene TRBJ2-5, with 7 positions matching TRBD1. The trim removed 4 bases at V and 3 bases at J, leaving 8 bases unmatched. The CDR3 length is 15 residues. Germline CDR1 reads MNHEY; CDR2 reads SMNVEV (reference sequence). Here the CDR3 reads CASSSTGAEEETQYF. CDR3 nucleotides: TGTGCCAGCAGTTCCACAGGGGCCGAGGAAGAGACCCAGTACTTC.

This clonotype has a handful of counts. The CDR3 region has the DNA TGCAGCGTTGAAGGTTTGAGGAGTACTGAAGCTTTCTTT. Translation gives CSVEGLRSTEAFF. This rearrangement joins TRBV29-1 to TRBJ1-1; D remains ambiguous. The CDR3 totals 13 residues. Trimming shortened V by 1 base and J by 5 bases, and 11 bases separated the two germline ends. CDR1 is SQVTM, CDR2 ANQGSEA, per germline.

The chain combines TRBV7-2 with TRBJ2-1; a weak D match, TRBD1 (6 bases). CDR3 size: 15 residues. CDR1 and CDR2 from the germline V gene are SGHTA and FQGNSA. Between the trimmed V and J ends, which lost 2 bases and 7 bases, there was a span of 15 bases. Here the CDR3 DNA reads TGTGCCAGCAGCTTAAGACAGGAAGTATGGAATGAGCAGTTCTTC. Translated: CASSLRQEVWNEQFF.

This clonotype was observed a few times. The rearrangement links TRBV5-1 to TRBJ2-5, with 9 bases that match TRBD2. V lost 4 bases and J lost 1; bases outside the gene matches: 8. The germline CDR1 and CDR2 sequences are SGHRS and YFSETQ. There are 16 residues in the CDR3. The CDR3 region is CASSLTGGGVQETQYF. CDR3 DNA sequence: TGCGCCAGCAGCCTGACTGGCGGGGGGGTCCAAGAGACCCAGTACTTC.

The rearrangement joins TRBV4-3 to TRBJ1-2; maybe TRBD1 (5 bases). V lost 3 bases, J lost 6 bases, and 20 bases lay in between. Germline V CDR1 and CDR2: LGHNA, YSLEER. The CDR3 loop spans 16 amino acids. This chain's CDR3 is CASSQGHDGAMDGYTF. The CDR3 coding sequence is TGCGCCAGCAGCCAGGGGCATGACGGTGCGATGGATGGCTACACCTTC.

The chain couples TRBV6-5 to TRBJ1-3; D remains ambiguous. V lost 0 bases, J lost 0 bases, and 12 bases lay in between. CDR3 length: 17 amino acids. The germline V gene has CDR1 MNHEY and CDR2 SVGAGI. CDR3 DNA: TGTGCCAGCAGTTACTCGCTCGCAGGATCCTCTGGAAACACCATATATTTT. This gives the protein CASSYSLAGSSGNTIYF.

The sample holds a few counts of this clonotype. This chain links TRBV9 with TRBJ2-3; D is unresolved. V shed 2 bases and J shed 4 bases, with 14 bases lying between them. Looked up from germline, CDR1 is SGDLS and CDR2 is YYNGEE. CDR3 length equals 15 residues. The CDR3 region is CASSVDSIRADTQYF. DNA for the CDR3: TGTGCCAGCAGCGTCGACTCCATCCGGGCAGATACGCAGTATTTT.

This chain links TRBV6-5 with TRBJ2-3; TRBD2 agrees at 11 bases. The CDR3 has 16 amino acids. J gave up 5 bases and V 6 bases, and 10 bases lay outside the gene matches. Germline-derived CDR1 and CDR2 are MNHEY and SVGAGI. In nucleotides, the CDR3 is TGTGCCAGCAGGCCCCTTAGCGGGGGGGCCGGAGATACGCAGTATTTT. It translates to CASRPLSGGAGDTQYF.

The sample holds one count of this clonotype. The chain recombines TRBV7-2 with TRBJ2-7, with D perhaps matching TRBD1 (5 bases). CDR1 and CDR2 (germline): SGHTA, FQGNSA. CDR3 length: 14 amino acids. Trimming took 4 bases from V and 2 from J, leaving 12 bases between them. The CDR3 DNA sequence: TGTGCCAGCAGCTCGGGCAGGGTCGCCTACGAGCAGTACTTC. It translates to CASSSGRVAYEQYF.

This clonotype was seen only a few times. The rearrangement joins TRBV28 to TRBJ2-3; 7 nucleotides align to TRBD1. J lost 0 bases, V lost 5 bases, and 5 bases had no gene match. Germline CDR1 reads MDHEN; CDR2 reads SYDVKM. This CDR3 contains 15 residues. The CDR3 DNA is TGTGCCAGCAGTGGGGGACAGAGGAGCACAGATACGCAGTATTTT. Protein product: CASSGGQRSTDTQYF.

V is TRBV9 and J is TRBJ1-2; D gene unclear. The CDR3 runs to 15 residues. Germline V gene data show CDR1 as SGDLS and CDR2 as YYNGEE. Trimming left V 0 bases short and J 2 bases short, with 11 bases between. The CDR3 reads CASSVGVGPNYGYTF. CDR3 coding DNA: TGTGCCAGCAGCGTAGGGGTAGGGCCAAACTATGGCTACACCTTC.

The chain carries TRBV28 and TRBJ1-5; a possible D gene is TRBD1 (6 bases). Looked up from germline, CDR1 is MDHEN and CDR2 is SYDVKM. V lost 2 bases to trimming and J lost 3 bases, with 11 bases between them. The CDR3 is 15 residues long. The chain's CDR3 is CASSLPRGANQPQHF. CDR3 DNA sequence: TGTGCCAGCAGTTTACCCAGGGGAGCCAATCAGCCCCAGCATTTT.

The V gene is TRBV7-2, the J gene TRBJ1-2; D is uncertain. CDR1 is SGHTA and CDR2 is FQGNSA in the germline V gene. The V gene lost 5 bases and the J gene lost 7 bases, with 11 bases spanning the gap. There are 12 residues in the CDR3. CDR3 residues: CASSRIGVGYTF. In DNA, the CDR3 is TGTGCCAGCAGCCGAATCGGGGTTGGCTACACCTTC. The full variable domain, rest sourced from reference TRBV7-2 and TRBJ1-2, is GAGVSQSPSNKVTEKGKDVELRCDPISGHTALYWYRQSLGQGLEFLIYFQGNSAPDKSGLPSDRFSAERTGGSVSTLTIQRTQQEDSAVYLCASSRIGVGYTFGSGTRLTVV.

The chain joins TRBV7-2 to TRBJ2-5, with D tentatively TRBD1 or TRBD2 (5 bases each). CDR1 and CDR2 (germline): SGHTA, FQGNSA. Trimming shortened V by 5 bases and J by 1 base, and 20 bases separated the two germline ends. The CDR3 spans 17 residues. The CDR3 DNA follows: TGTGCCAGCAGCCCAAATCGTGCCCGGGGCCGCCAAGAGACCCAGTACTTC. As protein: CASSPNRARGRQETQYF.